Sequencing of this T cell receptor beta chain was carried out in a study of cytomegalovirus exposure and HLA in healthy donors. Looking at the study overall: Unique TCRs from HLA-typed donors, 65 million to 85 million of them, were held in an early data release. General study points: In a later analysis, parvovirus B19, influenza, CMV and Epstein-Barr virus appeared linked to several top co-occurrence clusters. With further analysis later on, most CMV-associated TCR beta chains appeared HLA-restricted. Later on, an analysis tied 15,000 to 20,000 TCR beta sequences to HLA alleles at 0.05 false discovery rate.

Trimming removed 4 bases at V and 0 bases at J, with 12 bases between. Germline lookup yields CDR1 SGHRS and CDR2 YFSETQ. This CDR3 is 15 amino acids long. Notes on this clone: Its antigen is unidentified.

PCR primers comprised 60 Vbeta and 13 Jbeta primers. The repertoire was sequenced with immunoSEQ multiplex PCR; TCRdb's copy has only in-frame clones and lacks some. The sample carries some 150,000 clones, roughly three quarters recorded once. The source is a man aged 60 to 75 in good health and CMV-seronegative. V usage is TRBV5-1 and J usage is TRBJ2-3; D might be TRBD1 (5 bases). The sample consisted of PBMCs. CDR3 DNA sequence: TGCGCCAGCAGCGAAGGGGCGCTTAGCACAGATACGCAGTATTTT. This sequence encodes CASSEGALSTDTQYF.